The entry that follows covers one TCR beta chain sequence. This specimen comes from a study of blood T cell repertoires in COVID-19. About the research overall: Samples taken during acute and convalescent COVID-19 were collected in the United States, Italy and Spain. Sources were T cells, B-cell-depleted T cells, or PBMCs; the material itself was cDNA or gDNA.

Germline CDR1 is ENHRY and CDR2 is SYGVKD. With 8 bases removed from V and 4 bases from J, the gap between germline ends came to 15 bases. This CDR3 contains 13 residues. Per the authors' pipeline: Estimated nucleated cell counts came from reference gene primer amplification. Clones were read by immunoSEQ multiplex PCR, and TCRdb kept only the in-frame ones, dropping some. V, J and clone size are taken as reported in that table, and D and trimming were inferred from the DNA itself. This sample has tens of thousands of clones, with 70% to 90% found just once. Source material: peripheral blood. This TCR came from a human donor in a cohort sampled during active COVID-19. The chain combines TRBV10-3 with TRBJ2-7; D is perhaps TRBD1 (5 bases). The CDR3 is CAIGALPGYEQYF. CDR3 nucleotides: TGTGCCATCGGGGCATTACCGGGTTACGAGCAGTACTTC.